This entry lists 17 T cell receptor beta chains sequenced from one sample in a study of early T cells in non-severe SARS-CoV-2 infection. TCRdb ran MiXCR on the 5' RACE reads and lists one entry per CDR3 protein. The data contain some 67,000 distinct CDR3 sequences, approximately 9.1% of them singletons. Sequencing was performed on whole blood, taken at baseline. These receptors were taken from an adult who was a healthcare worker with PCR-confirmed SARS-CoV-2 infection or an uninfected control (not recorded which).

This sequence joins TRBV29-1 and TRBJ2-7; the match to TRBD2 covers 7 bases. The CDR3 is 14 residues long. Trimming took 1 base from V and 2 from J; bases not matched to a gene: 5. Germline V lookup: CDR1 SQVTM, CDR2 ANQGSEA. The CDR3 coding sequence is TGCAGCGTTGAAGGGGGACTAAGGCCCTACGAGCAGTACTTC. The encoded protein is CSVEGGLRPYEQYF.

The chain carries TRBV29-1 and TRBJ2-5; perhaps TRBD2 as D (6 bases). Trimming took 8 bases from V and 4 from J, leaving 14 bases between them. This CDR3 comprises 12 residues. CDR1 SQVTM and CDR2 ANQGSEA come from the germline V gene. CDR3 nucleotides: TGCAGCAACCAGATCGGGGGAGAGACCCAGTACTTC. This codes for CSNQIGGETQYF.

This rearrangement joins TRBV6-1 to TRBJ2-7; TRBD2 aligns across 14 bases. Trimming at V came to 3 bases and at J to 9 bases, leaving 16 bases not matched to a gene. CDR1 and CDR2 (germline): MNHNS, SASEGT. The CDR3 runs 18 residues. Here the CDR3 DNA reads TGTGCCAGCAGTGACCAGGGACTAGCGGGAGCCAAGGGTACGGTGCAGTACTTC. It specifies CASSDQGLAGAKGTVQYF.

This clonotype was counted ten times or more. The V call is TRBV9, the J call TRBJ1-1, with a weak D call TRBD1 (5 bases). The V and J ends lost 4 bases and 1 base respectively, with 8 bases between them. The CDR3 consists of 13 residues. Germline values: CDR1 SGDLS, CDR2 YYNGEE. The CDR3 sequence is CASSIGQNTEAFF. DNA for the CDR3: TGTGCCAGCAGCATTGGACAGAACACTGAAGCTTTCTTT.

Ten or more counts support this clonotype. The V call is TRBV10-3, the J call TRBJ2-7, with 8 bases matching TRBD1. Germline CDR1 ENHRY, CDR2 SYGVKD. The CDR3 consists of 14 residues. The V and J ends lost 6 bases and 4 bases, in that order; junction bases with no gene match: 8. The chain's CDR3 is CAIRGTGGGYEQYF. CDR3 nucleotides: TGTGCCATCAGGGGGACAGGTGGAGGGTACGAGCAGTACTTC.

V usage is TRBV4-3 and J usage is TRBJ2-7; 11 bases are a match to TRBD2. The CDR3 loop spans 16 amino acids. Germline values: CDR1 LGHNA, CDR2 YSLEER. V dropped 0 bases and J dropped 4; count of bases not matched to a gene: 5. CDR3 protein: CASSQDQRTSGYEQYF. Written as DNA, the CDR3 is TGCGCCAGCAGCCAAGATCAGCGGACTAGCGGGTACGAGCAGTACTTC.

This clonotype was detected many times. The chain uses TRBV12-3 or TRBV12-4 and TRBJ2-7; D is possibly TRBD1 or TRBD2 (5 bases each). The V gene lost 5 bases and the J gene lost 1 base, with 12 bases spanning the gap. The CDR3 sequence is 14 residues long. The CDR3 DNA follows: TGTGCCAGCAGTCCCCCGGGGCCTTCCTACGAGCAGTACTTC. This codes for CASSPPGPSYEQYF.

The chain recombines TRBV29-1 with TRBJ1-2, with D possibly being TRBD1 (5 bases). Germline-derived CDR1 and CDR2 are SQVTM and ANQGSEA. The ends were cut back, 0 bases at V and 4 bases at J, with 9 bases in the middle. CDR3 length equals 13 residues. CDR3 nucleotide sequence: TGCAGCGTTGAAGATGGGGGATCCTATGGCTACACCTTC. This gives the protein CSVEDGGSYGYTF.

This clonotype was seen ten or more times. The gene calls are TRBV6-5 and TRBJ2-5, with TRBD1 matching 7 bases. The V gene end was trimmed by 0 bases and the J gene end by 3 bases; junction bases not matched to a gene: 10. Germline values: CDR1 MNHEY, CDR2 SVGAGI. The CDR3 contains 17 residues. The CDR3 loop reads CASSYSTGTANKETQYF. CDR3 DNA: TGTGCCAGCAGTTACTCAACCGGGACAGCGAATAAAGAGACCCAGTACTTC.

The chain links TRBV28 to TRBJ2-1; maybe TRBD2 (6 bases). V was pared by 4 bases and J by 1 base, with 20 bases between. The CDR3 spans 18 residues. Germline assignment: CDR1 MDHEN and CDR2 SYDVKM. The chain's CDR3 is CASSSLMRAGGSYNEQFF. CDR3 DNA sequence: TGTGCCAGCAGTTCCTTGATGCGGGCCGGGGGTTCCTACAATGAGCAGTTCTTC.

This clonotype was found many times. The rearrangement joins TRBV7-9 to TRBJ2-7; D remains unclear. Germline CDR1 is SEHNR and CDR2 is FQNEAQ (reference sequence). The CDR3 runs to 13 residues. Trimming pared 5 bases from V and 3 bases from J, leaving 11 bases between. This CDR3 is CASSTFGFYEQYF. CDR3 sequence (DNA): TGTGCCAGCAGCACCTTTGGCTTCTACGAGCAGTACTTC.

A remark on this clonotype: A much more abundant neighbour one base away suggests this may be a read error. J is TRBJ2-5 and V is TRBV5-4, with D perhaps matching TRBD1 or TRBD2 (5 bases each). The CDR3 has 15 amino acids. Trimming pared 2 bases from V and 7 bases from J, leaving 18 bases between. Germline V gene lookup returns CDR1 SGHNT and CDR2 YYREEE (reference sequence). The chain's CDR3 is CASSFNRGPMGTQYF. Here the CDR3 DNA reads TGTGCCAGCAGCTTCAACCGGGGACCAATGGGGACCCAGTACTTC. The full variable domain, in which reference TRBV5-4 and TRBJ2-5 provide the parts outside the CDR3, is ETGVTQSPTHLIKTRGQQVTLRCSSQSGHNTVSWYQQALGQGPQFIFQYYREEENGRGNFPPRFSGLQFPNYSSELNVNALELDDSALYLCASSFNRGPMGTQYFGPGTRLLVL.

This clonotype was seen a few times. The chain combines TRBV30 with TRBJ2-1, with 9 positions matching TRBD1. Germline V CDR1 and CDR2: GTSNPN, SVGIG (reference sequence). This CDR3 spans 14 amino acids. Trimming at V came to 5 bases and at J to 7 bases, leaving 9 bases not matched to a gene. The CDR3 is CAWGLGQGTNEQFF. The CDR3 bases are TGTGCCTGGGGACTGGGACAGGGAACTAATGAGCAGTTCTTC.

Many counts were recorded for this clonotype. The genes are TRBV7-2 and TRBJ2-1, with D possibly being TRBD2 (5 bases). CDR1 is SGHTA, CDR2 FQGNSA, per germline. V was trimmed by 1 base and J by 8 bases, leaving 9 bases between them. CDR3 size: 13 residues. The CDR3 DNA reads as TGTGCCAGCAGCTTAGAACTAGGCCATGAGCAGTTCTTC. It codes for CASSLELGHEQFF. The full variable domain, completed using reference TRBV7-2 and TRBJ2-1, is GAGVSQSPSNKVTEKGKDVELRCDPISGHTALYWYRQSLGQGLEFLIYFQGNSAPDKSGLPSDRFSAERTGGSVSTLTIQRTQQEDSAVYLCASSLELGHEQFFGPGTRLTVL.

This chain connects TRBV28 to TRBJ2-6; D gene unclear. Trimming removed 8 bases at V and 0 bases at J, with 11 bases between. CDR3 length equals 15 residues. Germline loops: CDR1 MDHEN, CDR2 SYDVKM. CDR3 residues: CASLSFSSGANVLTF. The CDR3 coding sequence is TGTGCCAGCCTCAGTTTTAGCTCTGGGGCCAACGTCCTGACTTTC.

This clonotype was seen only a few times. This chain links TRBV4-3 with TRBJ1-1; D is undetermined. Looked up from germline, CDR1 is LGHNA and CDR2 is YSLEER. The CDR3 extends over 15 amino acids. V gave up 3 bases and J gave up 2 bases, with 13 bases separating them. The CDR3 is CASSQGIVRNTEAFF. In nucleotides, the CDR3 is TGCGCCAGCAGCCAGGGGATCGTGAGAAACACTGAAGCTTTCTTT.

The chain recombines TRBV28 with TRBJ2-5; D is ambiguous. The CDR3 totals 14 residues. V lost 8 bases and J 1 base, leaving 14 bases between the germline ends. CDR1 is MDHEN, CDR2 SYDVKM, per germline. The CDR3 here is CASGIRGPQETQYF. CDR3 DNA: TGTGCCAGCGGAATACGTGGACCCCAAGAGACCCAGTACTTC.